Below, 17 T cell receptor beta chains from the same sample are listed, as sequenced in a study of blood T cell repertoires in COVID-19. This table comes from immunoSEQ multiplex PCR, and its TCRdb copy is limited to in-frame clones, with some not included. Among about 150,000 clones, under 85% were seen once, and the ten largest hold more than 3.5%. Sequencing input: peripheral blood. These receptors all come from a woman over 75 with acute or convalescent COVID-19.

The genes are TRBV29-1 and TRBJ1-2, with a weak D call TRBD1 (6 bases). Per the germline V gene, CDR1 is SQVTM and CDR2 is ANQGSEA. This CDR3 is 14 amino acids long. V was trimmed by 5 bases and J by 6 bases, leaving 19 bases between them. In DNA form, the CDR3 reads TGCAGCGTTCTGTTGGCAGGGGTTCGGCATGGCTACACCTTC. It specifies CSVLLAGVRHGYTF.

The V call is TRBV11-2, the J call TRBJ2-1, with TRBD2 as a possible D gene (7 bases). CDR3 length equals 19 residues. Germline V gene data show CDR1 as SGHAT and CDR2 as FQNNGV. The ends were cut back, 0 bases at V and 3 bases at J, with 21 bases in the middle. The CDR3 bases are TGTGCCAGCAGCTTAGATTTTCGTACGGCGGGGGCTAACTACAATGAGCAGTTCTTC. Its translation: CASSLDFRTAGANYNEQFF.

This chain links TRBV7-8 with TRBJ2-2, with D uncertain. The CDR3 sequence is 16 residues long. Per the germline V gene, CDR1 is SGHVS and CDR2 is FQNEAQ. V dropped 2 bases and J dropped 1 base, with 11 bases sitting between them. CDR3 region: CASSLMPTGNTGELFF. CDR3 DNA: TGTGCCAGCAGCTTAATGCCGACGGGGAACACCGGGGAGCTGTTTTTT.

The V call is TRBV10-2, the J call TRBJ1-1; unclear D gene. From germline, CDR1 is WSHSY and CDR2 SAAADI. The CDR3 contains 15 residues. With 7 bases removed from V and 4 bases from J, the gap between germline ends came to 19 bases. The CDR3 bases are TGCGCCAGCAAACCTGTAGAGGTTGGGTCCACTGAAGCTTTCTTT. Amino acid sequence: CASKPVEVGSTEAFF.

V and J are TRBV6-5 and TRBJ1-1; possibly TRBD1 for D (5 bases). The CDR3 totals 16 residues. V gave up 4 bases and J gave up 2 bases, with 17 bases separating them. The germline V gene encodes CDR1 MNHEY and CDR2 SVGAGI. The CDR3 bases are TGTGCCAGCAGTTCGTGGCAGGGAGGAAGAAACACTGAAGCTTTCTTT. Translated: CASSSWQGGRNTEAFF.

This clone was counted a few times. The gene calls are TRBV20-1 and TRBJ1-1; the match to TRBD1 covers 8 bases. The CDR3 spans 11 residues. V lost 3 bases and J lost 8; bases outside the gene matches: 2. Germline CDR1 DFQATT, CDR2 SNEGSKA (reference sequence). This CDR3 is CSASRTGEAFF. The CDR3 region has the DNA TGCAGTGCTAGTAGGACAGGGGAAGCTTTCTTT.

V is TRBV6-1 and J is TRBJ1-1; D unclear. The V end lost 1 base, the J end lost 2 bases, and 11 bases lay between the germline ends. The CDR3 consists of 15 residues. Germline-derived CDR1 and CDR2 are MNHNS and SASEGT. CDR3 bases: TGTGCCAGCAGTGAAGTGGGGAGTGGTAACACTGAAGCTTTCTTT. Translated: CASSEVGSGNTEAFF.

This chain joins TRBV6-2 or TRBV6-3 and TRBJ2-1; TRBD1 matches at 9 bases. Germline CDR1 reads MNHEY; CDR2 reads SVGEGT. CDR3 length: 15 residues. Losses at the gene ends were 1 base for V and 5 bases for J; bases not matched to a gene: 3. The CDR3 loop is CASSYYGTGNNEQFF. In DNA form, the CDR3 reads TGTGCCAGCAGTTACTATGGGACAGGGAACAATGAGCAGTTCTTC.

CDR3 protein: CAWSRGSEVTNEKLFF. In DNA form, the CDR3 reads TGTGCCTGGAGTAGAGGGTCGGAGGTCACTAATGAAAAACTGTTTTTT. The chain has TRBV30 and TRBJ1-4; D is ambiguous. Germline lookup yields CDR1 GTSNPN and CDR2 SVGIG (reference sequence). The V end lost 2 bases, the J end lost 2 bases, and 15 bases lay between the germline ends. The CDR3 covers 16 residues.

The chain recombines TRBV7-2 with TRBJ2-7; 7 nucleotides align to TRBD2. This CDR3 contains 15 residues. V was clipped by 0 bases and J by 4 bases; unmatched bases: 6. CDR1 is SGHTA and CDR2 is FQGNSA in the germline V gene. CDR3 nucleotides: TGTGCCAGCAGCTTAGCCCCGCAGCGGGAATACGAGCAGTACTTC. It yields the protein CASSLAPQREYEQYF. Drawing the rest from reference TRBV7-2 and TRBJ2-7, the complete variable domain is GAGVSQSPSNKVTEKGKDVELRCDPISGHTALYWYRQSLGQGLEFLIYFQGNSAPDKSGLPSDRFSAERTGGSVSTLTIQRTQQEDSAVYLCASSLAPQREYEQYFGPGTRLTVT.

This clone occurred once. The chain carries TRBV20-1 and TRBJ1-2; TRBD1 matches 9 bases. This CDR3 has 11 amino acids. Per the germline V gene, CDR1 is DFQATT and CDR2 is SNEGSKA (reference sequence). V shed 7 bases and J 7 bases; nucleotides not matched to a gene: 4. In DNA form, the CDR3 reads TGCAGTGGAGAGGGACAGGGTGGCTACACCTTC. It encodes CSGEGQGGYTF.

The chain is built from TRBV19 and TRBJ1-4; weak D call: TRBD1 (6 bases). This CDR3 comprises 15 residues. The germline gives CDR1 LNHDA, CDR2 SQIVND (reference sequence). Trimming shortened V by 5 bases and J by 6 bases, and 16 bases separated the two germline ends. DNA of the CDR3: TGTGCCAGTAGTCAAAGCCGGGACACCTATGAAAAACTGTTTTTT. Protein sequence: CASSQSRDTYEKLFF.

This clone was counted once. CDR3 nucleotides: TGCGCCAGCAGCCTCTCAGGGGACACTGAAGCTTTCTTT. Its translation is CASSLSGDTEAFF. V is TRBV10-2 and J is TRBJ1-1; D may be TRBD1 (6 bases). V was shortened by 6 bases and J by 3 bases, with 11 bases between the two germline ends. This CDR3 is built from 13 residues. Germline V lookup: CDR1 WSHSY, CDR2 SAAADI.

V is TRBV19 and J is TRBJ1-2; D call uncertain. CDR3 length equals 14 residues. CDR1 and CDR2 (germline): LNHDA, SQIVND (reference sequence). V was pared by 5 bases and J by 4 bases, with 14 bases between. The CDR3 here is CASSLSARPYGYTF. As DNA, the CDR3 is TGTGCCAGTAGTCTCTCCGCGAGGCCCTATGGCTACACCTTC.

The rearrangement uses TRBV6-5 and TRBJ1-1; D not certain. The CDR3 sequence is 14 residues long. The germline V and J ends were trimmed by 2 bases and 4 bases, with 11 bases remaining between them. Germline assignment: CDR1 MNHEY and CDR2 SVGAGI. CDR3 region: CASSYRGSGTEAFF. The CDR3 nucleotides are TGTGCCAGCAGTTACCGGGGTTCAGGCACTGAAGCTTTCTTT.

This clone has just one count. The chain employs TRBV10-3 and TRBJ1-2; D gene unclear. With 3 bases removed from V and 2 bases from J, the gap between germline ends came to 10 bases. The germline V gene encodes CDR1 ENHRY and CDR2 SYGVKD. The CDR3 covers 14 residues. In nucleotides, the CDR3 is TGTGCCATCAGTGATGCCGGGAGGAACTATGGCTACACCTTC. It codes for CAISDAGRNYGYTF.

The CDR3 DNA sequence: TGCGCCAGCAGCCACGCCGAATTGGGACAAATTAAGAACACCGGGGAGCTGTTTTTT. Its protein is CASSHAELGQIKNTGELFF. The V and J genes are TRBV4-1 and TRBJ2-2; tentatively, D is TRBD1 (6 bases). The CDR3 has 19 residues. Looked up from germline, CDR1 is MGHRA and CDR2 is YSYEKL. The V end was cut by 3 bases, the J end by 1 base, with 21 bases between.